These T cell receptor beta chains were read from a single sample in a study of T cells expressing NK-cell markers. TCRdb re-called the 5' RACE reads and catalogs CDR3 proteins one per entry, DNA excluded. The sample totals a few hundred thousand distinct CDR3 sequences. The sample consisted of blood T cells: a sorted CD56 or NKG2C T cell subset, CD4+ or CD8+ T cells, or bulk PBMC T cells (not recorded which). These receptors were obtained from a young man in good health. CDR3s include the opening cysteine and the closing phenylalanine or tryptophan.

cdr3_aa: CSGRGRAPGANVLTF
j_call: TRBJ2-6
v_call: TRBV20-1

cdr3_aa: CASSLGQGARDEQFF
j_call: TRBJ2-1
v_call: TRBV4-3

cdr3_aa: CASSSLLRGRSGANVLTF
j_call: TRBJ2-6
v_call: TRBV11-2

cdr3_aa: CASSTGQGFSTDTQYF
j_call: TRBJ2-3
v_call: TRBV5-1

cdr3_aa: CASSYLSGYEQYF
j_call: TRBJ2-7
v_call: TRBV6-5

cdr3_aa: CASSTNPGVSRDEQFF
j_call: TRBJ2-1
v_call: TRBV12-5

cdr3_aa: CASSFTVYEQYF
j_call: TRBJ2-7
v_call: TRBV7-9

cdr3_aa: CASSFVWDRGQDEQFF
j_call: TRBJ2-1
v_call: TRBV27

cdr3_aa: CASGRTGGGGNQPQHF
j_call: TRBJ1-5
v_call: TRBV12-3/TRBV12-4

cdr3_aa: CASSQDIGGTTTNEKLFF
j_call: TRBJ1-4
v_call: TRBV4-2

cdr3_aa: CSAQRGEYEQYF
j_call: TRBJ2-7
v_call: TRBV29-1

cdr3_aa: CASSLDRTEREASTDTQYF
j_call: TRBJ2-3
v_call: TRBV11-2

cdr3_aa: CASSFGTGLRYNEQFF
j_call: TRBJ2-1
v_call: TRBV7-8

cdr3_aa: CAISESGGRYNEQFF
j_call: TRBJ2-1
v_call: TRBV10-3

cdr3_aa: CASSSGRTPPLAGGPYEQFF
j_call: TRBJ2-1
v_call: TRBV12-3/TRBV12-4

cdr3_aa: CATSRRSDRQETQYF
j_call: TRBJ2-5
v_call: TRBV15

cdr3_aa: CASSLGTQPQHF
j_call: TRBJ1-5
v_call: TRBV12-3/TRBV12-4

cdr3_aa: CASIGPSGVNEQFF
j_call: TRBJ2-1
v_call: TRBV12-3/TRBV12-4

cdr3_aa: CASRPRTSGSGELFF
j_call: TRBJ2-2
v_call: TRBV12-3/TRBV12-4

cdr3_aa: CASSSRDYTYEQYF
j_call: TRBJ2-7
v_call: TRBV12-3/TRBV12-4

cdr3_aa: CARDRPEGYTF
j_call: TRBJ1-2
v_call: TRBV21-1

cdr3_aa: CASSLGQIEIGELFF
j_call: TRBJ2-2
v_call: TRBV7-2